The clone carrying this TCR beta chain was counted ten times or more. The antigen is unknown. The entry originates in a study of human T cells and chemical hapten exposure. Across the whole study: Upper-back patch tests with 0.01% DPC were read at 6 days. Study-wide findings and caveats: The presence of alopecia in the donors means their immune response may differ from healthy people's.

Time point given: pre-sensitization, week 0. Treatment: therapeutic diphenylcyclopropenone sensitization with weekly scalp DPC. Blood draws came first, before each patch test. The CDR3 runs to 11 residues. The germline V gene encodes CDR1 SQVTM and CDR2 ANQGSEA. V dropped 1 base and J dropped 7 bases, with 7 bases sitting between them. From the RACE reads, TCRdb called clonotypes with MiXCR, one entry per CDR3 protein. The table shows approximately 180,000 distinct CDR3 sequences, with almost 30% occurring only once. The chain has TRBV29-1 and TRBJ2-5; D remains unclear. This clonotype was sampled from a woman younger than 45 with alopecia areata. Some clones in this sample may be carry-over from other donors' samples. The sequences come from whole blood, collected in connection with sensitization to the hapten diphenylcyclopropenone (DPC). CDR3 DNA sequence: TGCAGCGTTGAAGGACCCGGGACCCAGTACTTC. This translates into CSVEGPGTQYF. The full variable domain, in which reference TRBV29-1 and TRBJ2-5 provide the parts outside the CDR3, is SAVISQKPSRDICQRGTSLTIQCQVDSQVTMMFWYRQQPGQSLTLIATANQGSEATYESGFVIDKFPISRPNLTFSTLTVSNMSPEDSSIYLCSVEGPGTQYFGPGTRLLVL.